The clone carrying this T cell receptor (beta chain) was seen repeatedly, ten times or more. Germline CDR1 reads SEHNR; CDR2 reads FQNEAQ (reference sequence). The ends were cut back, 4 bases at V and 6 bases at J, with 13 bases in the middle. The CDR3 is made up of 13 amino acids. In TCRdb, the 5' RACE reads were re-called with MiXCR into one record per CDR3 protein. The table has approximately 40,000 distinct CDR3 sequences, about 30% seen once. The material sequenced was tumor-infiltrating memory CD4+ T cells sorted from the breast tumor. Subset reported: memory CD4+ T cells, CD4+CD45RO+CD25-. The receptor's source is a female donor with breast cancer. The gene calls are TRBV7-9 and TRBJ2-7, with a weak D call TRBD2 (7 bases). The DNA of the CDR3 is TGTGCCAGCAGCTCCCAAAGGGGGGGCGAGCAGTACTTC. Translating it yields CASSSQRGGEQYF. Combining the CDR3 with reference TRBV7-9 and TRBJ2-7 gives the whole variable domain DTGVSQNPRHKITKRGQNVTFRCDPISEHNRLYWYRQTLGQGPEFLTYFQNEAQLEKSRLLSDRFSAERPKGSFSTLEIQRTEQGDSAMYLCASSSQRGGEQYFGPGTRLTVT.